This T cell receptor (beta chain) is from a study of EBV T-cell therapy then PD-1 blockade in nasopharyngeal carcinoma. Method: immunoSEQ multiplex PCR; TCRdb's copy keeps in-frame clones and lacks some. The data show roughly 14,000 clones, about 85% seen once. V lost 0 bases and J lost 2, with 13 bases in between. There are 16 residues in the CDR3. Germline loops: CDR1 LGHNA, CDR2 YSLEER. Specified treatment: AdE1-LMPpoly-expanded autologous EBV-specific T-cell therapy followed by anti-PD-1 nivolumab. As to this clone: Its antigen is unknown.

The V and J genes are TRBV4-3 and TRBJ1-2; the D gene is possibly TRBD1 (5 bases). The clonotype was recovered from a man aged 40-55 years with nasopharyngeal carcinoma. Source: CD8+ T cells from blood, taken around day 100 from a patient whose treatment included autologous EBV-specific T cells and nivolumab. The CDR3 DNA reads TGCGCCAGCAGCCAAGAAATTAACCCAGGGAACTATGGCTACACCTTC. Translated: CASSQEINPGNYGYTF.